The sequence of this TCR beta chain was determined in a study of shared clonotypes between healthy human individuals. The wider study: Those who served as donors were a couple of women and a few men between the ages of 18 and 49. Researchers assigned three CD4 naive, three CD4 memory, two CD8 naive and one CD8 memory plate to each donor. Overall study results and limits: Generation probability values for non-shared clonotypes were lower than those for clonotypes shared by all four donors.

Comments on this clone: The antigen is unknown.

It was across several immunoSEQ plates that each subset's genomic DNA was evenly split. TCRdb's table, derived via immunoSEQ multiplex PCR, lists solely in-frame clones and lacks some. This table has around 1.6 million clones, 98% appearing once. V shed 2 bases and J shed 5 bases, with 13 bases lying between them. This CDR3 has 15 amino acids. Germline V CDR1 and CDR2: SGHDT, YYEEEE. The sequencing sample was made of naive CD4+ T cells sorted from blood. Indicated subset: CD45RA+ positively selected. The V call is TRBV5-6, the J call TRBJ2-2; D possibly corresponds to TRBD2 (6 bases). This TCR came from a young man in good health. The CDR3 nucleotides read TGTGCCAGCAGCTTACCGGGAGTAAGGACCGGGGAGCTGTTTTTT. Translation: CASSLPGVRTGELFF.